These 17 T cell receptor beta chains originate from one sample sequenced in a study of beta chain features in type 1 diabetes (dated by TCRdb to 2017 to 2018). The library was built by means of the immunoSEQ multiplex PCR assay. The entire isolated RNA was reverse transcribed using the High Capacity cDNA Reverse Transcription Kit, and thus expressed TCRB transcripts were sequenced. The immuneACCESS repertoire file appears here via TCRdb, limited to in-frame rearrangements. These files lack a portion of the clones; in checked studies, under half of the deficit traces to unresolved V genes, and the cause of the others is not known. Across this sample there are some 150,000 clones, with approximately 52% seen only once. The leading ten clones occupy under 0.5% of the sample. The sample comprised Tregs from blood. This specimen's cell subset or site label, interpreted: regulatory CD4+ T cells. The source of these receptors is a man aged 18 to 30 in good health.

The chain's CDR3 is CASSPHETQYF. Here the CDR3 DNA reads TGTGCCAGCAGTCCCCATGAGACCCAGTACTTC. The V and J genes are TRBV28 and TRBJ2-5; D ambiguous. The germline V and J ends were trimmed by 5 bases and 5 bases, with 6 bases remaining between them. Germline-derived CDR1 and CDR2 are MDHEN and SYDVKM. This CDR3 comprises 11 residues. The entire variable domain, with the rest obtained from reference TRBV28 and TRBJ2-5, is as follows: DVKVTQSSRYLVKRTGEKVFLECVQDMDHENMFWYRQDPGLGLRLIYFSYDVKMKEKGDIPEGYSVSREKKERFSLILESASTNQTSMYLCASSPHETQYFGPGTRLLVL.

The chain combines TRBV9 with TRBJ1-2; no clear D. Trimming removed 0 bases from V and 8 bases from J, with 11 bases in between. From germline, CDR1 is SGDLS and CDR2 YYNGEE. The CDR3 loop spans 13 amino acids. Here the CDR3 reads CASSVVGVVGYTF. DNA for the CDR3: TGTGCCAGCAGCGTAGTCGGAGTAGTAGGCTACACCTTC.

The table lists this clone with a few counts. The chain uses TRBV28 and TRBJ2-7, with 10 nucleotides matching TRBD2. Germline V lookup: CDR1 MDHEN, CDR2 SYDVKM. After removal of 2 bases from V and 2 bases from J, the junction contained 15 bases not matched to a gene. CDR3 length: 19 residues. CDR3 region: CASSLPGLASGGVPYEQYF. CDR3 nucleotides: TGTGCCAGCAGTTTACCCGGCTTGGCTAGCGGGGGAGTCCCCTACGAGCAGTACTTC.

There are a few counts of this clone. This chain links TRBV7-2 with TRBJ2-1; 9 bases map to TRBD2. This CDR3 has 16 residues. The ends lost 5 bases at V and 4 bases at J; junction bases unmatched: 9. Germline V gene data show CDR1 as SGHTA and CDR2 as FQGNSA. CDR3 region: CASSEMGLAGYNEQFF. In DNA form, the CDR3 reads TGTGCCAGCAGCGAAATGGGCCTAGCGGGGTACAATGAGCAGTTCTTC.

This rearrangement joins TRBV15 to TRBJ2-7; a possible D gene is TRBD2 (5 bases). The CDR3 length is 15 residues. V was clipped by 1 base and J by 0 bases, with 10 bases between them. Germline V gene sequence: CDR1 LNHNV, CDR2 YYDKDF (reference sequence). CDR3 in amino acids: CATSRVMGSSYEQYF. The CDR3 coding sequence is TGTGCCACCAGCAGAGTAATGGGGAGCTCCTACGAGCAGTACTTC. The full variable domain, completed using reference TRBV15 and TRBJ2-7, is DAMVIQNPRYQVTQFGKPVTLSCSQTLNHNVMYWYQQKSSQAPKLLFHYYDKDFNNEADTPDNFQSRRPNTSFCFLDIRSPGLGDTAMYLCATSRVMGSSYEQYFGPGTRLTVT.

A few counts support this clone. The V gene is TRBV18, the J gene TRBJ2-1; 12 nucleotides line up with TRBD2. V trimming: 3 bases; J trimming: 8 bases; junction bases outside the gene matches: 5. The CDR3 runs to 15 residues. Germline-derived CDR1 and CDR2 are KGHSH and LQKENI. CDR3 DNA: TGTGCCAGCTCACCGGTACTAGCGGGAGGCCATGAGCAGTTCTTC. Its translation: CASSPVLAGGHEQFF.

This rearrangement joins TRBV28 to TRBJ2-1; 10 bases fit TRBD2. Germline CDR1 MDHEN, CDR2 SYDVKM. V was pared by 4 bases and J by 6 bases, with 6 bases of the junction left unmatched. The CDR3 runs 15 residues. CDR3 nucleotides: TGTGCCAGCAGTTCCTCTAGCGGGGGAATCAATGAGCAGTTCTTC. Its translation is CASSSSSGGINEQFF.

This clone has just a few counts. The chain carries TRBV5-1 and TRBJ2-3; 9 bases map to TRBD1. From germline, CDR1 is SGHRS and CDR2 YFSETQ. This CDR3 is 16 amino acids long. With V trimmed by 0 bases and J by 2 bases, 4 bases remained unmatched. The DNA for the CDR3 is TGCGCCAGCAGCTTGGAGGGACAGGGATCCACAGATACGCAGTATTTT. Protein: CASSLEGQGSTDTQYF.

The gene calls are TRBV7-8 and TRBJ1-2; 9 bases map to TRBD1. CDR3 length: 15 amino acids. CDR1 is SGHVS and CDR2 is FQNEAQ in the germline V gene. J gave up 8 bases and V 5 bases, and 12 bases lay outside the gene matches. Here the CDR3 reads CASSVYTGGAAGYTF. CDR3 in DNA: TGTGCCAGCAGCGTATATACAGGGGGCGCGGCGGGCTACACCTTC.

The CDR3 loop reads CASSPQGRAYSGANVLTF. The CDR3 coding sequence is TGTGCCAGCAGCCCCCAGGGCAGGGCCTACTCTGGGGCCAACGTCCTGACTTTC. This chain joins TRBV7-2 and TRBJ2-6; weak D call: TRBD1 (5 bases). The germline V gene encodes CDR1 SGHTA and CDR2 FQGNSA. This CDR3 has 18 amino acids. The ends were cut back, 5 bases at V and 0 bases at J, with 17 bases in the middle. Filled out from reference TRBV7-2 and TRBJ2-6, the complete variable domain reads GAGVSQSPSNKVTEKGKDVELRCDPISGHTALYWYRQSLGQGLEFLIYFQGNSAPDKSGLPSDRFSAERTGGSVSTLTIQRTQQEDSAVYLCASSPQGRAYSGANVLTFGAGSRLTVL.

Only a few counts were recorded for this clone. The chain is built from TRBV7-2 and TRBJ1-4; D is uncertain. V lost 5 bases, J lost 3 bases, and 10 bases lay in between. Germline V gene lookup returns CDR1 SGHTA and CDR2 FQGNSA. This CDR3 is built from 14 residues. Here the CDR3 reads CASSIGGSNEKLFF. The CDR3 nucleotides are TGTGCCAGCAGCATCGGAGGGTCTAATGAAAAACTGTTTTTT.

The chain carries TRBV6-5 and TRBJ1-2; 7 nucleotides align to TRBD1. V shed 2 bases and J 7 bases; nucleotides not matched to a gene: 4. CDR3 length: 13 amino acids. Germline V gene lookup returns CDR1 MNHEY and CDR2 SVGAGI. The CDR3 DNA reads TGTGCCAGCAGTTACGCGACAGGGATTGGCTACACCTTC. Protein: CASSYATGIGYTF.

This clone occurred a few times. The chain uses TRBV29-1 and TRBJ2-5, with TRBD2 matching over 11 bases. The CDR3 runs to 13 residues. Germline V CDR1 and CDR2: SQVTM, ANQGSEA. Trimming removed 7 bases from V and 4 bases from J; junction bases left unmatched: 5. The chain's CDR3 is CSALAGGGETQYF. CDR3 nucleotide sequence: TGCAGCGCGCTAGCGGGAGGTGGAGAGACCCAGTACTTC.

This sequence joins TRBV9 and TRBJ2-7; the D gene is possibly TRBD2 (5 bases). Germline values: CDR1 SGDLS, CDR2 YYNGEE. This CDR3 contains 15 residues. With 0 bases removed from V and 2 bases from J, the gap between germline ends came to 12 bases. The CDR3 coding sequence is TGTGCCAGCAGCGTAGGTGGTAGCGAGACCTACGAGCAGTACTTC. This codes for CASSVGGSETYEQYF.

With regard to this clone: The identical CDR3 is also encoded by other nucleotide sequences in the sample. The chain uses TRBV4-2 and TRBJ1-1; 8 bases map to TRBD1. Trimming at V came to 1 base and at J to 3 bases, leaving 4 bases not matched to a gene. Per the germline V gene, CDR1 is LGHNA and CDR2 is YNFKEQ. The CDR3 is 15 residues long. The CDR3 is CASSQGTGRDTEAFF. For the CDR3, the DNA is TGTGCCAGCAGCCAAGGGACAGGGCGTGACACTGAAGCTTTCTTT.

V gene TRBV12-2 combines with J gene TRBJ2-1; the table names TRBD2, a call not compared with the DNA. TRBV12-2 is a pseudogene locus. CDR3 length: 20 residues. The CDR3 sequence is CASRLADGGRVRSSYNEQFF. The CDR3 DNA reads TGTGCAAGTCGCTTAGCGGATGGCGGGAGGGTTCGGAGCTCCTACAATGAGCAGTTCTTC.

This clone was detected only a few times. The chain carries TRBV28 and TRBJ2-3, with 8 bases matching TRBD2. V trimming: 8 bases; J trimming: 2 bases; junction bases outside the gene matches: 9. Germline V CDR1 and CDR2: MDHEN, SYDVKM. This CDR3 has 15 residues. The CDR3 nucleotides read TGTGCCAGCCGGGAGTTGCGGGGGGTCACAGATACGCAGTATTTT. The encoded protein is CASRELRGVTDTQYF.